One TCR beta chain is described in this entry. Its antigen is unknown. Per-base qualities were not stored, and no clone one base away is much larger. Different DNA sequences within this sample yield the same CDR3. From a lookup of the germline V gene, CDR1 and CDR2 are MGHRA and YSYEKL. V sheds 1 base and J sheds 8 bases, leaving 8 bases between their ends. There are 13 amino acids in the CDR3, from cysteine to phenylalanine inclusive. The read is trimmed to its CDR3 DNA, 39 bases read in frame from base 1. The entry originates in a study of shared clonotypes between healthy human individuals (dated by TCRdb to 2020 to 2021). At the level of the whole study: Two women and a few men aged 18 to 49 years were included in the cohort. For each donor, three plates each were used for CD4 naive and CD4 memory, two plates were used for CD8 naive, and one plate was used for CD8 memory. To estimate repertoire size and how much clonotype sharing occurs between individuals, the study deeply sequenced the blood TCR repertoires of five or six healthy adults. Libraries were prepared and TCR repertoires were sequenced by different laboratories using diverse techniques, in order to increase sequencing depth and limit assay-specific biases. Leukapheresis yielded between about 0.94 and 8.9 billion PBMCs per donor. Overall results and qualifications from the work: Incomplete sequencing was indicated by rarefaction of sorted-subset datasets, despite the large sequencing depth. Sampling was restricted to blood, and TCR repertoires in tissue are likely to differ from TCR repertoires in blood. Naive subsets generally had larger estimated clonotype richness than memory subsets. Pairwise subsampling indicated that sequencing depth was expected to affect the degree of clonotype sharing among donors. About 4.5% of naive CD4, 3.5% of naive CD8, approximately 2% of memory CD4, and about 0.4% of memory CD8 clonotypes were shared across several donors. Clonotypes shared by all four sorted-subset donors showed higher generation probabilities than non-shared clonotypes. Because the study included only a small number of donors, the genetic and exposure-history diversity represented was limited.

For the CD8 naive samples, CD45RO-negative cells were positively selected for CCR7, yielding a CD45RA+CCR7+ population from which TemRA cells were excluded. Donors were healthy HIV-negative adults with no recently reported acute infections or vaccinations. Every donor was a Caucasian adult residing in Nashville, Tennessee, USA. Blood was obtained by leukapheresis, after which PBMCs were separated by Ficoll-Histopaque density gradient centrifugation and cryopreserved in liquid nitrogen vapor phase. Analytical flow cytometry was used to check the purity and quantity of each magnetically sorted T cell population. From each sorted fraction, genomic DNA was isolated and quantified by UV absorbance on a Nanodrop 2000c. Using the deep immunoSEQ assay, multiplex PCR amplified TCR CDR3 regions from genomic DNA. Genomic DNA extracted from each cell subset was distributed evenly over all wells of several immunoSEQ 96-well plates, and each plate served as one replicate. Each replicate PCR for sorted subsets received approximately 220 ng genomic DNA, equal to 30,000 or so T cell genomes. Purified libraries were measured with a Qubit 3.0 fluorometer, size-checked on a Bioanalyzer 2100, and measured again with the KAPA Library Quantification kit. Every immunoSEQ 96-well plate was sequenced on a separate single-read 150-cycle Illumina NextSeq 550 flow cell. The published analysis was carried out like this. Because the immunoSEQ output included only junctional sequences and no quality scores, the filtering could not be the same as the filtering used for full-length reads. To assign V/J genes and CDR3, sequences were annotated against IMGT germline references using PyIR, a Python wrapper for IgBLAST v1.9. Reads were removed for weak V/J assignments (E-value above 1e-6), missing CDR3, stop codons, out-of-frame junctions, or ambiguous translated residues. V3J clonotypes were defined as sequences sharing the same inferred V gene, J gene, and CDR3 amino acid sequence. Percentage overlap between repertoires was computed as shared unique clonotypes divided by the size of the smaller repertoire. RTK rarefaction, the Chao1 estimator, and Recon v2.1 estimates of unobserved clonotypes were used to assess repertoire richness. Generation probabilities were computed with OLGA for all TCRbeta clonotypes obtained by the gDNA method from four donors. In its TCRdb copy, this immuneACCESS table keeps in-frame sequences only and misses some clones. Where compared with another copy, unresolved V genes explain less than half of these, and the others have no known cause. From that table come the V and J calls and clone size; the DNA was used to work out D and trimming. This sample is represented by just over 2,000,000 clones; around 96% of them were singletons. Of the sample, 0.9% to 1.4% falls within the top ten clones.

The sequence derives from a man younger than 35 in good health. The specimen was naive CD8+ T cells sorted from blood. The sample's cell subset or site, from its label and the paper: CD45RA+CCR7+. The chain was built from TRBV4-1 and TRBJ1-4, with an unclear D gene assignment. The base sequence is TGCGCCAGCAGCCAAGTTCAACGGGAAAAACTGTTTTTT. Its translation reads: CASSQVQREKLFF.